The 26 T cell receptor beta chains below all came from one sample that was sequenced in a study of cytomegalovirus exposure and HLA in healthy donors. PCR used 60 Vbeta primers and 13 Jbeta primers. TCRdb's copy holds only in-frame clones and misses some; the assay was immunoSEQ multiplex PCR. The sample yields around 150,000 clones, over 60% seen once. The sample consisted of PBMCs. The receptors shown here come from a male donor in good health and CMV-seronegative.

This clone was seen a handful of times. As DNA, the CDR3 is TGTGCCAGCAGTTTTTACAGAACCTACGAGCAGTACTTC. Protein sequence: CASSFYRTYEQYF. The rearrangement joins TRBV27 to TRBJ2-5; D call uncertain. Judging by the DNA end, TRBJ2-7 fits better; the J call may be wrong. There are 13 residues in the CDR3. Looked up from germline, CDR1 is MNHEY and CDR2 is SMNVEV (reference sequence).

The chain couples TRBV4-3 to TRBJ1-2, with TRBD1 as a possible D gene (5 bases). The CDR3 spans 14 residues. Trimming left V 2 bases short and J 9 bases short, with 16 bases between. CDR1 is LGHNA, CDR2 YSLEER, per germline. The CDR3 DNA sequence: TGCGCCAGCAGCCAAACCTACCAGGGCATTCGCTACACCTTC. Amino acids: CASSQTYQGIRYTF.

The CDR3 DNA reads as TGTGCCACCCCCACGACAGATAATAACAAGCAGTTCTTC. Encoded protein: CATPTTDNNKQFF. This chain uses TRBV5-5 with TRBJ2-1, with D perhaps TRBD1 (5 bases). V was clipped by 9 bases and J by 11 bases, with 21 bases between them. Per germline, CDR1 SGHKS and CDR2 YYEKEE (reference sequence). This CDR3 is built from 13 residues.

This clone was picked up a small number of times. V is TRBV2 and J is TRBJ1-5, with TRBD1 identical over 7 bases. The CDR3 spans 14 residues. Losses at the gene ends were 3 bases for V and 5 bases for J; bases not matched to a gene: 4. The germline V gene has CDR1 SNHLY and CDR2 FYNNEI. The CDR3: CASSEDRQDQPQHF. The CDR3 coding sequence is TGTGCCAGCAGTGAGGACAGGCAGGATCAGCCCCAGCATTTT.

The chain combines TRBV9 with TRBJ2-3; a weak D match, TRBD1 (5 bases). Germline V CDR1 and CDR2: SGDLS, YYNGEE. The germline V and J ends were trimmed by 7 bases and 1 base, with 10 bases remaining between them. The CDR3 extends over 13 amino acids. The chain's CDR3 is CASGDSRTDTQYF. DNA for the CDR3: TGTGCCAGCGGAGACAGCCGCACAGATACGCAGTATTTT.

J is TRBJ2-7 and V is TRBV9, with D maybe TRBD1 (5 bases). The germline V gene has CDR1 SGDLS and CDR2 YYNGEE. Deletions cut 3 bases from V and 0 bases from J, with 10 bases between. This CDR3 spans 14 amino acids. The CDR3 sequence is CASSGTPSSYEQYF. CDR3 DNA sequence: TGTGCCAGCAGCGGGACACCCAGCTCCTACGAGCAGTACTTC. Full variable domain (outside the CDR3, taken from reference TRBV9 and TRBJ2-7): DSGVTQTPKHLITATGQRVTLRCSPRSGDLSVYWYQQSLDQGLQFLIQYYNGEERAKGNILERFSAQQFPDLHSELNLSSLELGDSALYFCASSGTPSSYEQYFGPGTRLTVT.

V usage is TRBV7-2 and J usage is TRBJ1-5; a weak D match, TRBD1 (5 bases). The length of the CDR3 is 15 residues. Between the trimmed V and J ends, which lost 4 bases and 2 bases, there was a span of 12 bases. Germline values: CDR1 SGHTA, CDR2 FQGNSA. The CDR3 loop reads CASSSYDRGNQPQHF. CDR3 coding DNA: TGTGCCAGCAGCTCCTACGACAGAGGCAATCAGCCCCAGCATTTT.

Only one count was recorded for this clone. The V call is TRBV9, the J call TRBJ1-2, with 7 bases lining up with TRBD1. J was trimmed by 6 bases and V by 4 bases; bases with no gene match: 9. Germline lookup yields CDR1 SGDLS and CDR2 YYNGEE. This CDR3 has 14 residues. CDR3 residues: CASSSRRTGDGYTF. As DNA, the CDR3 is TGTGCCAGCAGCTCCCGACGTACAGGGGATGGCTACACCTTC.

This sequence joins TRBV2 and TRBJ2-7; possibly TRBD2 for D (5 bases). The V gene's germline CDR1 is SNHLY and CDR2 FYNNEI. The V end lost 7 bases, the J end lost 2 bases, and 15 bases lay between the germline ends. The CDR3 loop spans 14 amino acids. The CDR3 nucleotides read TGTGCCAGCATGGAGGCCAGCCAGACCTACGAGCAGTACTTC. It yields the protein CASMEASQTYEQYF. The full variable domain, with the rest looked up from reference TRBV2 and TRBJ2-7, is EPEVTQTPSHQVTQMGQEVILRCVPISNHLYFYWYRQILGQKVEFLVSFYNNEISEKSEIFDDQFSVERPDGSNFTLKIRSTKLEDSAMYFCASMEASQTYEQYFGPGTRLTVT.

The chain carries TRBV9 and TRBJ1-6, with D uncertain. CDR1 SGDLS and CDR2 YYNGEE come from the germline V gene. Trimming pared 2 bases from V and 7 bases from J, leaving 10 bases between. The CDR3 loop spans 14 amino acids. DNA for the CDR3: TGTGCCAGCAGCGTTAAACAGACAAATTCACCCCTCCACTTT. It encodes CASSVKQTNSPLHF.

The rearrangement uses TRBV6-5 and TRBJ1-4; D remains ambiguous. The CDR3 totals 13 residues. V was trimmed by 4 bases and J by 3 bases, leaving 6 bases between them. CDR1 and CDR2 (germline): MNHEY, SVGAGI. CDR3 coding DNA: TGTGCCAGCAGTTCCCCTCCTAATGAAAAACTGTTTTTT. Residues: CASSSPPNEKLFF.

The chain couples TRBV7-2 to TRBJ1-2, with D possibly matching TRBD1 (6 bases). V lost 3 bases and J lost 2, with 10 bases in between. The CDR3 consists of 14 residues. Germline V CDR1 and CDR2: SGHTA, FQGNSA. CDR3 nucleotides: TGTGCCAGCAGCTTTGGGGGGGCGAACTATGGCTACACCTTC. Translating it yields CASSFGGANYGYTF.

This clone was observed a handful of times. V and J are TRBV4-1 and TRBJ1-1; D is uncertain. V shed 1 base and J shed 6 bases, with 12 bases lying between them. The CDR3 consists of 14 residues. CDR1 is MGHRA, CDR2 YSYEKL, per germline. The CDR3 DNA follows: TGCGCCAGCAGCCAAGGAGTGGGAGGGCCTGAAGCTTTCTTT. As protein: CASSQGVGGPEAFF.

This clone showed up just a few times. This chain connects TRBV5-5 to TRBJ1-2; maybe TRBD1 (6 bases). Germline loops: CDR1 SGHKS, CDR2 YYEKEE (reference sequence). CDR3 length equals 15 residues. V lost 4 bases to trimming and J lost 3 bases, with 16 bases between them. CDR3 coding DNA: TGTGCCAGCAGCAAACCGCAGGGGTCGGACTATGGCTACACCTTC. Translating it yields CASSKPQGSDYGYTF.

This clone was picked up a small number of times. J is TRBJ2-7 and V is TRBV7-2; 10 nucleotides match TRBD1. Trimming took 5 bases from V and 4 from J; bases not matched to a gene: 8. The CDR3 is made up of 15 amino acids. The germline V gene has CDR1 SGHTA and CDR2 FQGNSA. Here the CDR3 reads CASSRTGDRGYEQYF. The CDR3 DNA sequence: TGTGCCAGCAGCCGAACAGGGGACAGGGGATACGAGCAGTACTTC.

The CDR3 DNA is TGTGCCAGTAGTTCGAGGGTCATAAATGAGCAGTTCTTC. It specifies CASSSRVINEQFF. The chain recombines TRBV19 with TRBJ2-1, with a possible D match to TRBD2 (5 bases). The germline V gene has CDR1 LNHDA and CDR2 SQIVND (reference sequence). The CDR3 contains 13 residues. V was trimmed by 5 bases and J by 7 bases, leaving 12 bases between them.

This sequence joins TRBV5-5 and TRBJ2-3, with no clear D. The CDR3 is 13 amino acids. Germline CDR1 SGHKS, CDR2 YYEKEE (reference sequence). V was trimmed by 3 bases and J by 2 bases, leaving 7 bases between them. CDR3 nucleotide sequence: TGTGCCAGCAGCTCCACAGCCACAGATACGCAGTATTTT. It translates to CASSSTATDTQYF.

The chain joins TRBV28 to TRBJ2-1; D uncertain. V lost 11 bases and J 5 bases, leaving 13 bases between the germline ends. The CDR3 has 12 amino acids. Germline V gene lookup returns CDR1 MDHEN and CDR2 SYDVKM. The CDR3 DNA is TGTGCCCATGGGCTACGGCACAATGAGCAGTTCTTC. Translating gives CAHGLRHNEQFF.

J is TRBJ2-2 and V is TRBV7-2; a weak D match, TRBD1 (5 bases). Germline-derived CDR1 and CDR2 are SGHTA and FQGNSA. The CDR3 length is 15 residues. V gave up 1 base and J gave up 2 bases, with 8 bases separating them. CDR3 DNA sequence: TGTGCCAGCAGCTTAGGGGGCGCAAACACCGGGGAGCTGTTTTTT. Its translation: CASSLGGANTGELFF. Full variable domain (missing parts from reference TRBV7-2 and TRBJ2-2): GAGVSQSPSNKVTEKGKDVELRCDPISGHTALYWYRQSLGQGLEFLIYFQGNSAPDKSGLPSDRFSAERTGGSVSTLTIQRTQQEDSAVYLCASSLGGANTGELFFGEGSRLTVL.

This clone occurred once. The rearrangement uses TRBV5-1 and TRBJ1-5; D unresolved. Trimming took off 4 bases at V and 1 base at J, with 18 bases between the two ends. This CDR3 region has 17 residues. In germline, CDR1 is SGHRS, CDR2 YFSETQ. The CDR3 DNA is TGCGCCAGCAGCCCCGACTCCCCGGGAGGAAGCAATCAGCCCCAGCATTTT. Translated: CASSPDSPGGSNQPQHF.

The gene calls are TRBV6-5 and TRBJ2-7, with no clear D. V was pared by 0 bases and J by 0 bases, with 6 bases between. The CDR3 covers 14 residues. Germline lookup yields CDR1 MNHEY and CDR2 SVGAGI. This CDR3 reads CASSYSTYSYEQYF. CDR3 bases: TGTGCCAGCAGTTACTCTACATACTCCTACGAGCAGTACTTC.

This chain connects TRBV30 to TRBJ1-5; a weak D match, TRBD1 (6 bases). There are 13 residues in the CDR3. V lost 3 bases and J 7 bases, leaving 13 bases between the germline ends. Germline V gene lookup returns CDR1 GTSNPN and CDR2 SVGIG (reference sequence). CDR3 loop: CAWRADGGQPQHF. The DNA of the CDR3 is TGTGCCTGGAGGGCGGATGGGGGCCAGCCCCAGCATTTT.

This clone was observed a few times. This chain's CDR3 is CASSSLRQGDQPQHF. The CDR3 DNA follows: TGTGCCAGCAGTTCCCTTCGACAGGGCGATCAGCCCCAGCATTTT. This chain joins TRBV28 and TRBJ1-5; 7 nucleotides agree with TRBD1. The trim removed 4 bases at V and 5 bases at J, leaving 8 bases unmatched. Germline V gene lookup returns CDR1 MDHEN and CDR2 SYDVKM. This CDR3 has 15 residues. Full variable domain (rest looked up from reference TRBV28 and TRBJ1-5): DVKVTQSSRYLVKRTGEKVFLECVQDMDHENMFWYRQDPGLGLRLIYFSYDVKMKEKGDIPEGYSVSREKKERFSLILESASTNQTSMYLCASSSLRQGDQPQHFGDGTRLSIL.

The chain is built from TRBV2 and TRBJ1-2; no clear D. V was cut by 5 bases and J by 6 bases, with 22 bases left in between. Germline V gene sequence: CDR1 SNHLY, CDR2 FYNNEI. CDR3 size: 16 residues. The CDR3 reads CASSFLSTPGTDGYTF. The CDR3 DNA is TGTGCCAGCAGTTTTTTGTCGACTCCCGGAACGGATGGCTACACCTTC. Drawing the rest from reference TRBV2 and TRBJ1-2, the complete variable domain is EPEVTQTPSHQVTQMGQEVILRCVPISNHLYFYWYRQILGQKVEFLVSFYNNEISEKSEIFDDQFSVERPDGSNFTLKIRSTKLEDSAMYFCASSFLSTPGTDGYTFGSGTRLTVV.

The rearrangement joins TRBV9 to TRBJ2-6; 7 bases match TRBD1. The CDR3 covers 15 residues. With V trimmed by 4 bases and J by 2 bases, 3 bases remained unmatched. In germline, CDR1 is SGDLS, CDR2 YYNGEE. CDR3 coding DNA: TGTGCCAGCAGCCTAACAGGGGCTGGGGCCAACGTCCTGACTTTC. This codes for CASSLTGAGANVLTF.

The chain uses TRBV9 and TRBJ1-6; TRBD1 matches at 7 bases. Germline CDR1 SGDLS, CDR2 YYNGEE. With V trimmed by 2 bases and J by 7 bases, 6 bases remained unmatched. This CDR3 comprises 15 residues. This CDR3 is CASSVRGTVNSPLHF. The DNA of the CDR3 is TGTGCCAGCAGCGTGCGCGGGACAGTCAATTCACCCCTCCACTTT.